This paragraph covers one T cell receptor (beta chain) sequence. This sample is drawn from a study of T-cell memory formation after mild COVID-19. CDR1 is SGHKS and CDR2 is YYEKEE in the germline V gene (reference sequence). V was trimmed by 0 bases and J by 0 bases, leaving 7 bases between them. The CDR3 has 16 amino acids. TCRdb used MiXCR to reprocess the 5' RACE reads, holding one entry per CDR3 protein. Of 450,000 to 700,000 distinct CDR3 sequences listed, over 15% were seen once; the top ten hold 12%. The TCR was taken from an adult woman who had mild COVID-19 (a few samples of this study predate the infection). Cell type and time point are not known. The chain links TRBV5-5 to TRBJ2-6; no firm D call. The sample comprised PBMCs or a T cell subset sorted from them (not recorded which). CDR3 sequence (DNA): TGTGCCAGCAGCTTGGTTGCAACCTCTGGGGCCAACGTCCTGACTTTC. This sequence encodes CASSLVATSGANVLTF.